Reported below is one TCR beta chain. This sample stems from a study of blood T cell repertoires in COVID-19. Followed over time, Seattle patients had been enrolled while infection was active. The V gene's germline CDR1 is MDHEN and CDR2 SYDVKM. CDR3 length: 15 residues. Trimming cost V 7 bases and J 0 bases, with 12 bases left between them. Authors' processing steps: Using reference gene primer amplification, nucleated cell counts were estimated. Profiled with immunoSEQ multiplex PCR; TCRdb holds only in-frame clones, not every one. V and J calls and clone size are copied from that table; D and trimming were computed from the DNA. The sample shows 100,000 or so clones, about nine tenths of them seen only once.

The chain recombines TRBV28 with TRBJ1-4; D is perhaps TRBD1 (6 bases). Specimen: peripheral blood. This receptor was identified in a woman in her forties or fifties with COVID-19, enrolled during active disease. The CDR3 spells CASTRTAATNEKLFF. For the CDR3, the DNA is TGTGCCAGCACCAGGACAGCGGCAACTAATGAAAAACTGTTTTTT.